This T cell receptor (beta chain) was obtained from a study of cytomegalovirus exposure and HLA in healthy donors. Study summary: Tens of millions of unique TCRs from HLA-typed donors were held in an early release of data. Overall study results and limits: With high specificity and sensitivity, the classifier reportedly diagnosed cytomegalovirus status.

PCR used 60 Vbeta primers and 13 Jbeta primers. Clones were read by immunoSEQ multiplex PCR, and TCRdb kept only the in-frame ones, dropping some. The data hold approximately 200,000 clones, with 78% observed a single time. The V end lost 4 bases, the J end lost 0 bases, and 7 bases lay between the germline ends. The CDR3 is made up of 13 amino acids. Looked up from germline, CDR1 is SGHRS and CDR2 is YFSETQ. On this clone: Antigen specificity is unknown.

The chain has TRBV5-1 and TRBJ1-2; D not resolved. Sequencing was done on a sample of PBMCs. The clonotype originates from a woman aged 25 to 39 in good health and CMV-seropositive. The CDR3 DNA reads as TGCGCCAGCAGCAACACCGCTAACTATGGCTACACCTTC. Its protein is CASSNTANYGYTF.